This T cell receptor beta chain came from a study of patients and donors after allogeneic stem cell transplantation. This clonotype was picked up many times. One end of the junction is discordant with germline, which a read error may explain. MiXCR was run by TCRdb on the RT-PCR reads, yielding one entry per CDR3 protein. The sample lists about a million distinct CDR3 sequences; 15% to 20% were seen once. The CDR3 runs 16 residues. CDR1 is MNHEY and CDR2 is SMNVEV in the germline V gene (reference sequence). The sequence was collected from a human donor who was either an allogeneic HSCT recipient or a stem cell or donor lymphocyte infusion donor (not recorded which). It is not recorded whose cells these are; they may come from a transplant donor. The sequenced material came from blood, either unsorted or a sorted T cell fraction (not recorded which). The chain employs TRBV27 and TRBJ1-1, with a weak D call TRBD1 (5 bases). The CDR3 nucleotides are TGTGCAAGCAGGGATTCGTTTGGAGAGATGAACACTGAAGCTTTCTTT. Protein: CASRDSFGEMNTEAFF.